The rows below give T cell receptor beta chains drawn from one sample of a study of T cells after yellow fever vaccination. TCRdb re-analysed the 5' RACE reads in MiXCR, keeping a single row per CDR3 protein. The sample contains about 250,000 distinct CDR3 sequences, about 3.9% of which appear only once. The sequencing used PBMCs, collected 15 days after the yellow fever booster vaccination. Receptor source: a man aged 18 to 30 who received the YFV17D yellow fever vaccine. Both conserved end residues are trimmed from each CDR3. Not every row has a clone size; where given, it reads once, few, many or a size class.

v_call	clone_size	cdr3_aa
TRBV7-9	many	ASSGTSGGLLLGDEQF
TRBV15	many	ATSSRRTYTEAF
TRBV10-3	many	ATAGETNYGYT
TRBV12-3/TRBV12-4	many	ASSPGTAGYT
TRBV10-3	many	AISEGGTGGQTQY
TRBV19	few	ASSEYNYGYT
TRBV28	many	ASRKQQGSETQY
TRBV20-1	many	SAHEGPGGPQH
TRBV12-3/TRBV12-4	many	ASSLDVGKGETQY
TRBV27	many	ASSSGRAYNEQF
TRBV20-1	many	SAPVASGETDTQY
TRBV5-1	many	ASSARQGPKAKNIQY
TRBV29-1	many	SVEAASDTQY
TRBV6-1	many	ASSDEQF
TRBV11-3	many	ASSLGLAGGGRQY
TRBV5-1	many	ASSSFWAELGPQY
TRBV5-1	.	ASSLMTGPGANVLT
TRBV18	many	ASSLSGPKNNEQF
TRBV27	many	ASSVQGRQPQH
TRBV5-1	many	ASSLTGFTGELF
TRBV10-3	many	AISDSAGDAYNEQF
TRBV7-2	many	ASSFRGGASNEQF
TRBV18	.	ASSLLPASSGNTIY
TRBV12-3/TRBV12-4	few	ASNLGGSGANVLT
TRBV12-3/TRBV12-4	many	ASRGTAGNYGYT
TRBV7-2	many	ASSLGFEETQY
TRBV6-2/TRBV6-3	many	AASGVTGTGELF
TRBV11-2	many	ASSSRDTQY
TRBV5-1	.	ASSLDTMNTEAF
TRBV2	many	ASTDVGRMNTEAF
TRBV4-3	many	ASSQDSTDSYNEQF
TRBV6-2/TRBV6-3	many	ASSQATGYTTEAF
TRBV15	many	ATSRVPGSDTQY
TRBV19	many	ARDSNYGYT
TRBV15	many	ATSRDFGGQD
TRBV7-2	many	ASSSELRETQY
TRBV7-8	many	ASSWGGAGTGELF
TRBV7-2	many	ASSLGQGRAQF
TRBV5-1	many	ASGEQGASNEQF
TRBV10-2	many	ASSDPLAGYTDTQY
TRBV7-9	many	ASSLADGRQGVDSPLH
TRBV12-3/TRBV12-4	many	ASSTRKDTQY
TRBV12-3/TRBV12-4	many	ASRPGVGITYEQY
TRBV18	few	ASSPRVTSPNTEAF
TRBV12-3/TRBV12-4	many	ASSPMRGGGANTQY
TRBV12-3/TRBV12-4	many	ASSRQGGTEAF
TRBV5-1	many	ASSSRVGNEQF
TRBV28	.	ASSLGGRIANEKLF
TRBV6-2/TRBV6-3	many	ASSYGIPTDTGELF
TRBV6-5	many	ASTRLRGSYEQY
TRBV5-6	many	ASSFGGLYSGANVLT
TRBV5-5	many	ASSPRTSADTQY
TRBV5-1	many	ASSLARDTQY
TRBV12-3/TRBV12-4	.	ASSRQNPNTEAF
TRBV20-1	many	SASGGDNEKLF
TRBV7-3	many	ASSLMYQETQY
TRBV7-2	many	ASSLSFGGLNEQF
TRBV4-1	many	ASSQVTGLRFLPQY
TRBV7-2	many	ASSLVGGRADTQY
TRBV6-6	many	ASRRPEAQPQH